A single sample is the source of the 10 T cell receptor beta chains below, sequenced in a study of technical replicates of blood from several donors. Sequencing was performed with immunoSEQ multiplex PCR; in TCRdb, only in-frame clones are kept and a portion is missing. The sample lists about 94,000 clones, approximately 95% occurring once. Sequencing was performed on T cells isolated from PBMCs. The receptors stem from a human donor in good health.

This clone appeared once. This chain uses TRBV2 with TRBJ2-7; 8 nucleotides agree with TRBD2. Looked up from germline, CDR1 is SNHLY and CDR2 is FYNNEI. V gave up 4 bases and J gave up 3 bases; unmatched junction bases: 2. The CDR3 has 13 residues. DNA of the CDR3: TGTGCCAGCAGTGGGGGACTAGACTACGAGCAGTACTTC. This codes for CASSGGLDYEQYF. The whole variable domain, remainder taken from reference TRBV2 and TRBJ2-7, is EPEVTQTPSHQVTQMGQEVILRCVPISNHLYFYWYRQILGQKVEFLVSFYNNEISEKSEIFDDQFSVERPDGSNFTLKIRSTKLEDSAMYFCASSGGLDYEQYFGPGTRLTVT.

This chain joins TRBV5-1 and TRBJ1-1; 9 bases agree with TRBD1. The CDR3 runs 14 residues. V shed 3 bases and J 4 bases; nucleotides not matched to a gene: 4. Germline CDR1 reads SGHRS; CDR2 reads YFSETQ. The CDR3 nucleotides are TGCGCCAGCAGCTCCGGGACAGGGCGCACTGAAGCTTTCTTT. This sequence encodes CASSSGTGRTEAFF.

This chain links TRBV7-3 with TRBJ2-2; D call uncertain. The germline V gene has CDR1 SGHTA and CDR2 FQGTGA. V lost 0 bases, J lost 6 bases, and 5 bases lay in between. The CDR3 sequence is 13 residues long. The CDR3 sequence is CASSLTAPGELFF. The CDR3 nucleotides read TGTGCCAGCAGCTTAACGGCTCCCGGGGAGCTGTTTTTT.

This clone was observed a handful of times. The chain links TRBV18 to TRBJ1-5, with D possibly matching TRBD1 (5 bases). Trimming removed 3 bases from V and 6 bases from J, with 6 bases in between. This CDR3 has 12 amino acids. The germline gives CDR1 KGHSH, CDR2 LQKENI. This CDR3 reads CASSPGGQPQHF. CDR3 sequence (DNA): TGTGCCAGCTCACCGGGGGGTCAGCCCCAGCATTTT.

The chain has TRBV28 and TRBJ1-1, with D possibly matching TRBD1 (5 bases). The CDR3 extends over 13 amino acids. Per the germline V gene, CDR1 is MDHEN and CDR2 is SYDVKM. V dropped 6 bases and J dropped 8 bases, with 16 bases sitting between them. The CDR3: CASSPHGGGEAFF. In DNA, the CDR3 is TGTGCCAGCAGCCCCCACGGGGGAGGGGAAGCTTTCTTT.

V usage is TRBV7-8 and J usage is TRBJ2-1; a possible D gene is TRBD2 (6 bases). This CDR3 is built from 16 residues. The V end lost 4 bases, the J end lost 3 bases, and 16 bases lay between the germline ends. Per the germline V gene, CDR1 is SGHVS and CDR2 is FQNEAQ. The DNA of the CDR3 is TGTGCCAGCAGCTACTCGGGAGTCCTGAACTACAATGAGCAGTTCTTC. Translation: CASSYSGVLNYNEQFF.

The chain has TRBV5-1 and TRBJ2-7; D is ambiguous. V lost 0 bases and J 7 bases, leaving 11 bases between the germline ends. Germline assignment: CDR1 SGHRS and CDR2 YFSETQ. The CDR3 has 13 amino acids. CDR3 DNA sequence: TGCGCCAGCAGCTTGGATGGTGTGAGGGAGCAGTACTTC. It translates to CASSLDGVREQYF.

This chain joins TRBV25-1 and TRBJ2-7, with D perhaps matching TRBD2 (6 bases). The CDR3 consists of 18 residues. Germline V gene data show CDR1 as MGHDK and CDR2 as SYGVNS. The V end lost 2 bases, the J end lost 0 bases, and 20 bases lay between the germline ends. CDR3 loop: CASSEISELGRPSYEQYF. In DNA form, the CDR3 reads TGTGCCAGCAGTGAAATCTCTGAGTTGGGGAGGCCCTCCTACGAGCAGTACTTC.

CDR3 protein: CASSPRSPGQGTDTQYF. For the CDR3, the DNA is TGTGCCAGCAGCCCCCGATCACCCGGACAGGGGACAGATACGCAGTATTTT. The chain is built from TRBV9 and TRBJ2-3; 9 bases line up with TRBD1. Germline V gives CDR1 SGDLS, CDR2 YYNGEE. There are 17 residues in the CDR3. Trimming took 4 bases from V and 3 from J; bases not matched to a gene: 12.

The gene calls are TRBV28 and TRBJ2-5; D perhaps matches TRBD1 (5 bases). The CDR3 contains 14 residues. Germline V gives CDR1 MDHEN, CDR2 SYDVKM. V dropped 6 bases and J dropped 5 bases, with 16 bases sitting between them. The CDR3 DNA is TGTGCCAGCAGGCTACAGGAGCCGTGGGAGACCCAGTACTTC. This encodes CASRLQEPWETQYF.